A single sample gave rise to the 13 T cell receptor beta chains below, sequenced in a study of blood T cell repertoires in COVID-19. Some clones are missing from TCRdb's copy, which holds only in-frame ones; the method was immunoSEQ multiplex PCR. The sample shows tens of thousands of clones, roughly 85% of them seen only once. Sequencing was carried out using peripheral blood. The receptors stem from a human donor in a cohort sampled during active COVID-19.

In DNA, the CDR3 is TGTGCCAGCAGCTTTACAGGGGGCGGCAATCAGCCCCAGCATTTT. Translated, it gives CASSFTGGGNQPQHF. This rearrangement joins TRBV7-9 to TRBJ1-5; 9 nucleotides agree with TRBD1. From germline, CDR1 is SEHNR and CDR2 FQNEAQ (reference sequence). Trimming took 3 bases from V and 2 from J; bases not matched to a gene: 2. The CDR3 has 15 residues.

The V and J genes are TRBV7-2 and TRBJ2-3; D is perhaps TRBD2 (6 bases). The CDR3 spans 15 residues. Germline CDR1 is SGHTA and CDR2 is FQGNSA. V was shortened by 2 bases and J by 9 bases, with 18 bases between the two germline ends. The CDR3 loop is CASSLPASERKTQYF. CDR3 bases: TGTGCCAGCAGCTTACCGGCTAGCGAAAGAAAAACGCAGTATTTT.

The chain links TRBV7-2 to TRBJ2-6, with TRBD1 identical over 7 bases. V lost 7 bases to trimming and J lost 2 bases; unmatched junction nucleotides: 5. Germline V lookup: CDR1 SGHTA, CDR2 FQGNSA. This CDR3 has 15 amino acids. The CDR3 sequence: CASTLGGTGANVLTF. DNA of the CDR3: TGTGCCAGCACCCTAGGGGGCACTGGGGCCAACGTCCTGACTTTC.

V usage is TRBV7-9 and J usage is TRBJ1-2; tentatively, D is TRBD1 (5 bases). Trimming stripped 0 bases from V and 3 bases from J, with 11 bases between. From germline, CDR1 is SEHNR and CDR2 FQNEAQ (reference sequence). The CDR3 spans 15 residues. The CDR3 sequence is CASSLASGKYYGYTF. As DNA, the CDR3 is TGTGCCAGCAGCTTAGCTTCAGGGAAGTACTATGGCTACACCTTC.

This chain uses TRBV6-2 or TRBV6-3 with TRBJ1-2; D is unresolved. Germline-derived CDR1 and CDR2 are MNHEY and SVGEGT. The CDR3 loop spans 17 amino acids. V shed 6 bases and J shed 4 bases, with 24 bases lying between them. CDR3 in amino acids: CASSPQPWAPRSYGYTF. For the CDR3, the DNA is TGTGCCAGCAGCCCACAGCCTTGGGCACCGCGCTCCTATGGCTACACCTTC.

The chain links TRBV11-2 to TRBJ2-1, with TRBD2 identical over 9 bases. CDR1 and CDR2 from the germline V gene are SGHAT and FQNNGV. The CDR3 runs to 15 residues. J gave up 9 bases and V 2 bases, and 8 bases lay outside the gene matches. This chain's CDR3 is CASSLWREGTSEQFF. DNA of the CDR3: TGTGCCAGCAGCTTATGGCGGGAGGGGACCAGTGAGCAGTTCTTC.

The chain is built from TRBV30 and TRBJ1-4; 9 bases align to TRBD1. CDR1 is GTSNPN, CDR2 SVGIG, per germline (reference sequence). V shed 5 bases, J shed 5 bases, and the junction held 6 bases outside the gene matches. The CDR3 totals 14 residues. The CDR3 nucleotides are TGTGCCTGGGGAACCGGGACAGGGAATGAAAAACTGTTTTTT. Amino acid sequence: CAWGTGTGNEKLFF.

The rearrangement uses TRBV7-2 and TRBJ2-5, with TRBD1 as a possible D gene (5 bases). The CDR3 contains 15 residues. V shed 1 base and J shed 0 bases, with 9 bases lying between them. Looked up from germline, CDR1 is SGHTA and CDR2 is FQGNSA. CDR3: CASSLGYRNQETQYF. DNA for the CDR3: TGTGCCAGCAGCTTAGGTTACAGGAACCAAGAGACCCAGTACTTC.

This chain connects TRBV10-3 to TRBJ1-1; no definite D call. Germline lookup yields CDR1 ENHRY and CDR2 SYGVKD. The ends were cut back, 0 bases at V and 1 base at J, with 9 bases in the middle. This CDR3 region has 15 residues. CDR3 in amino acids: CAISESGVPNTEAFF. In nucleotides, the CDR3 is TGTGCCATCAGTGAGTCGGGAGTGCCGAACACTGAAGCTTTCTTT.

V usage is TRBV6-6 and J usage is TRBJ2-3, with 11 bases identical to TRBD1. Germline assignment: CDR1 MNHNY and CDR2 SVGAGI (reference sequence). This CDR3 comprises 14 residues. Trimming cost V 8 bases and J 3 bases; bases outside gene matches: 4. CDR3 DNA: TGTGCCAGCGAGGACAGGGGGCGTACAGATACGCAGTATTTT. It encodes CASEDRGRTDTQYF.

This chain connects TRBV24-1 to TRBJ2-1; 7 bases are a match to TRBD1. Germline CDR1 reads KGHDR; CDR2 reads SFDVKD. The trim removed 2 bases at V and 4 bases at J, leaving 10 bases unmatched. This CDR3 region has 17 residues. CDR3 sequence: CATSDWKPGQLYNEQFF. DNA for the CDR3: TGTGCCACCAGTGATTGGAAACCGGGACAGTTGTACAATGAGCAGTTCTTC.

The V and J genes are TRBV6-6 and TRBJ1-5; D unclear. This CDR3 spans 15 amino acids. Per the germline V gene, CDR1 is MNHNY and CDR2 is SVGAGI (reference sequence). With 4 bases removed from V and 5 bases from J, the gap between germline ends came to 15 bases. The CDR3 nucleotides read TGTGCCAGCAGTTCCGGAGTGGGTTACGATCAGCCCCAGCATTTT. As protein: CASSSGVGYDQPQHF.

This clone was observed once. The V and J genes are TRBV7-2 and TRBJ2-7; TRBD2 matches at 14 bases. Trimming cost V 5 bases and J 3 bases; bases outside gene matches: 9. Germline V gives CDR1 SGHTA, CDR2 FQGNSA. This CDR3 has 17 residues. The CDR3 loop reads CASSRTGLAGVVYEQYF. The CDR3 nucleotides read TGTGCCAGCAGCAGAACGGGACTAGCGGGAGTTGTCTACGAGCAGTACTTC.